Below, 30 T cell receptor beta chains from the same sample are listed, as sequenced in a study of CD8 T cells in ankylosing spondylitis. Study results and caveats: Ankylosing spondylitis blood appeared to carry a characteristic TCR beta motif of roughly eight highly homologous variants.

These receptors lack a known antigen. TCRdb re-called the 5' RACE reads through MiXCR, storing one row per CDR3 protein. The table includes over 600,000 distinct CDR3 sequences, under 20% detected once. Sequences were obtained from blood, either unsorted or a sorted T cell fraction (not recorded which). The receptors stem from a male donor with ankylosing spondylitis.

This clonotype turned up a few times. The chain is built from TRBV11-2 and TRBJ2-7, with 8 bases lining up with TRBD2. CDR3 length equals 15 residues. The V and J ends lost 5 bases and 3 bases, in that order; junction bases with no gene match: 9. Germline V gene lookup returns CDR1 SGHAT and CDR2 FQNNGV. CDR3 sequence reads: CASSVGLESSYEQYF. In DNA form, the CDR3 reads TGTGCCAGCAGCGTGGGACTAGAGTCAAGCTACGAGCAGTACTTC.

This clonotype was detected a few times. The J gene is TRBJ2-3, the V gene TRBV20-1; possible D gene TRBD1, 6 bases. Trimming pared 6 bases from V and 1 base from J, leaving 14 bases between. Per germline, CDR1 DFQATT and CDR2 SNEGSKA (reference sequence). The CDR3 consists of 14 residues. CDR3 protein: CSAFTGLRTDTQYF. In DNA, the CDR3 is TGCAGTGCCTTCACAGGGTTGCGCACAGATACGCAGTATTTT.

The chain combines TRBV14 with TRBJ2-2; D ambiguous. V was shortened by 0 bases and J by 3 bases, with 2 bases between the two germline ends. The CDR3 consists of 13 residues. Per germline, CDR1 SGHDN and CDR2 FVKESK. The CDR3 DNA reads as TGTGCCAGCAGCCAAGACTACACCGGGGAGCTGTTTTTT. Translation: CASSQDYTGELFF.

The V and J genes are TRBV7-2 and TRBJ2-2; 12 bases align to TRBD1. V shed 3 bases and J 6 bases; nucleotides not matched to a gene: 5. In germline, CDR1 is SGHTA, CDR2 FQGNSA. There are 16 residues in the CDR3. In DNA form, the CDR3 reads TGTGCCAGCAGCTTGAGGGGACAGGGGGCTGCCGGGGAGCTGTTTTTT. Amino acid sequence: CASSLRGQGAAGELFF.

The rearrangement links TRBV6-5 to TRBJ2-3; 13 bases line up with TRBD2. V trimming: 2 bases; J trimming: 4 bases; junction bases outside the gene matches: 6. Germline values: CDR1 MNHEY, CDR2 SVGAGI. CDR3 length: 17 residues. CDR3 sequence (DNA): TGTGCCAGCAGTTACACTAGCGGGGGGGCCCTCCCAGATACGCAGTATTTT. Protein: CASSYTSGGALPDTQYF.

The chain carries TRBV6-5 and TRBJ1-2, with a possible D match to TRBD1 (5 bases). CDR3 length equals 14 residues. Germline V gives CDR1 MNHEY, CDR2 SVGAGI. Trimming removed 2 bases at V and 2 bases at J, with 9 bases between. CDR3 in amino acids: CASSYRAGNYGYTF. The CDR3 DNA reads as TGTGCCAGCAGTTACAGGGCAGGGAACTATGGCTACACCTTC.

This clonotype was counted at least ten times. The V gene is TRBV7-7, the J gene TRBJ2-5; perhaps TRBD2 as D (6 bases). CDR1 SSHAT and CDR2 FNYEAQ come from the germline V gene (reference sequence). The CDR3 is 17 residues long. V lost 1 base and J 7 bases, leaving 22 bases between the germline ends. CDR3: CASSLEGGAGPSGTQYF. DNA for the CDR3: TGTGCCAGCAGCTTAGAAGGAGGTGCGGGGCCTTCGGGGACCCAGTACTTC.

This chain connects TRBV6-5 to TRBJ2-7; 7 bases align to TRBD1. The CDR3 is made up of 14 amino acids. Trimming at V came to 2 bases and at J to 1 base, leaving 2 bases not matched to a gene. The germline V gene has CDR1 MNHEY and CDR2 SVGAGI. CDR3 DNA sequence: TGTGCCAGCAGTTACGGGACAGCTTCCTACGAGCAGTACTTC. Its protein is CASSYGTASYEQYF.

This clonotype was detected ten times or more. This rearrangement joins TRBV20-1 to TRBJ2-7, with 11 bases identical to TRBD2. J was trimmed by 0 bases and V by 1 base; bases with no gene match: 5. CDR3 length equals 16 residues. Germline loops: CDR1 DFQATT, CDR2 SNEGSKA (reference sequence). This chain's CDR3 is CSARALAGGYSYEQYF. The CDR3 DNA reads TGCAGTGCTAGAGCGCTAGCGGGAGGCTACTCCTACGAGCAGTACTTC.

This clonotype was recorded a few times. CDR3 region: CASSLAGADYTEAFF. CDR3 DNA sequence: TGTGCCAGCAGCTTGGCCGGGGCAGACTACACTGAAGCTTTCTTT. V is TRBV5-5 and J is TRBJ1-1; D is possibly TRBD1 (5 bases). CDR1 and CDR2 from the germline V gene are SGHKS and YYEKEE (reference sequence). The CDR3 has 15 residues. With 0 bases removed from V and 3 bases from J, the gap between germline ends came to 12 bases.

In its sample, this clonotype was seen a few times. The rearrangement links TRBV9 to TRBJ2-7, with D maybe TRBD1 (5 bases). V lost 0 bases and J lost 3, with 10 bases in between. This CDR3 comprises 14 residues. Germline V lookup: CDR1 SGDLS, CDR2 YYNGEE. The CDR3, as DNA: TGTGCCAGCAGCGTAGGGACGACAGACTACGAGCAGTACTTC. Its translation is CASSVGTTDYEQYF.

The CDR3 DNA reads as TGCGCCAGCAGCTTGGGACCGGGGGGAGGCTACACCTTC. Translating gives CASSLGPGGGYTF. V and J are TRBV5-1 and TRBJ1-2; perhaps TRBD1 as D (5 bases). The CDR3 covers 13 residues. The germline V gene has CDR1 SGHRS and CDR2 YFSETQ. The V end was cut by 0 bases, the J end by 8 bases, with 11 bases between.

This clonotype was seen many times. The chain recombines TRBV20-1 with TRBJ2-1, with 12 bases aligning to TRBD2. CDR3 size: 15 residues. Germline V lookup: CDR1 DFQATT, CDR2 SNEGSKA (reference sequence). After removal of 1 base from V and 9 bases from J, the junction contained 7 bases not matched to a gene. The CDR3 coding sequence is TGCAGTGCTAGAGTCCCTAGCGGGAGGGCCATTGAGCAGTTCTTC. This gives the protein CSARVPSGRAIEQFF.

The J gene is TRBJ2-7, the V gene TRBV12-3 or TRBV12-4, with 13 bases that match TRBD2. V was clipped by 6 bases and J by 3 bases; unmatched bases: 2. This CDR3 is 14 amino acids long. The CDR3 nucleotides are TGTGCCAGCAGGACTAGCGGGGGGAACTACGAGCAGTACTTC. This translates into CASRTSGGNYEQYF.

In its sample, this clonotype was seen a few times. The gene calls are TRBV10-3 and TRBJ1-1; D ambiguous. V lost 0 bases to trimming and J lost 1 base, with 9 bases between them. The CDR3 is 15 amino acids. In germline, CDR1 is ENHRY, CDR2 SYGVKD. The CDR3 spells CAISESGRTNTEAFF. As DNA, the CDR3 is TGTGCCATCAGTGAGTCGGGGAGGACGAACACTGAAGCTTTCTTT.

This rearrangement joins TRBV5-1 to TRBJ2-5; D is perhaps TRBD1 or TRBD2 (6 bases each). Germline CDR1 is SGHRS and CDR2 is YFSETQ. CDR3 length: 15 residues. The germline V and J ends were trimmed by 4 bases and 5 bases, with 18 bases remaining between them. CDR3 sequence reads: CASSPQGTSQETQYF. Here the CDR3 DNA reads TGCGCCAGCAGCCCACAGGGTACTAGCCAGGAGACCCAGTACTTC.

This clonotype was counted a few times. This chain uses TRBV2 with TRBJ2-1; the match to TRBD1 covers 11 bases. Germline CDR1 reads SNHLY; CDR2 reads FYNNEI. V shed 7 bases, J shed 7 bases, and the junction held 15 bases outside the gene matches. The CDR3 covers 17 residues. This CDR3 reads CASKIESPGQGGNEQFF. The CDR3 coding sequence is TGTGCCAGCAAGATCGAAAGTCCGGGACAGGGGGGAAATGAGCAGTTCTTC.

This chain connects TRBV20-1 to TRBJ1-5; D call uncertain. The CDR3 sequence is 13 residues long. V was cut by 0 bases and J by 4 bases, with 7 bases left in between. CDR1 and CDR2 from the germline V gene are DFQATT and SNEGSKA (reference sequence). DNA of the CDR3: TGCAGTGCTAGAGATCTGGGGAATCAGCCCCAGCATTTT. Its translation: CSARDLGNQPQHF.

This chain connects TRBV7-2 to TRBJ2-7; D is perhaps TRBD1 or TRBD2 (5 bases each). Germline CDR1 reads SGHTA; CDR2 reads FQGNSA. The ends were cut back, 4 bases at V and 3 bases at J, with 16 bases in the middle. The CDR3 sequence is 15 residues long. For the CDR3, the DNA is TGTGCCAGCAGCTCAGTCCGGGACGGCGGCTACGAGCAGTACTTC. It specifies CASSSVRDGGYEQYF.

The V call is TRBV4-1, the J call TRBJ2-2; D unresolved. Germline V gives CDR1 MGHRA, CDR2 YSYEKL. The CDR3 loop spans 15 amino acids. V lost 1 base and J lost 2, with 8 bases in between. The CDR3 protein is CASSQAMSNTGELFF. The CDR3 DNA sequence: TGCGCCAGCAGCCAAGCTATGTCCAACACCGGGGAGCTGTTTTTT.

The chain is built from TRBV12-3 or TRBV12-4 and TRBJ2-3; D unresolved. The length of the CDR3 is 11 residues. Trimming stripped 6 bases from V and 8 bases from J, with 9 bases between. The CDR3 DNA follows: TGTGCCAGCAGCCGGACCGGTACGCAGTATTTT. Translating gives CASSRTGTQYF.

The table lists this clonotype with many counts. CDR3 residues: CASSPVSGRGTDTQYF. The CDR3 coding sequence is TGCGCCAGCAGCCCGGTTAGCGGGAGGGGCACAGATACGCAGTATTTT. This chain links TRBV4-1 with TRBJ2-3; 11 bases are a match to TRBD2. V trimming: 4 bases; J trimming: 1 base; junction bases outside the gene matches: 4. The CDR3 consists of 16 residues. The germline V gene encodes CDR1 MGHRA and CDR2 YSYEKL.

The rearrangement joins TRBV5-1 to TRBJ2-2; possibly TRBD1 for D (6 bases). The CDR3 has 16 amino acids. Germline V lookup: CDR1 SGHRS, CDR2 YFSETQ. Between the trimmed V and J ends, which lost 4 bases and 2 bases, there was a span of 15 bases. CDR3 coding DNA: TGCGCCAGCAGCCTAATGACAGGAAGAAACACCGGGGAGCTGTTTTTT. Protein sequence: CASSLMTGRNTGELFF.

This clonotype has just a few counts. The rearrangement links TRBV20-1 to TRBJ2-1, with 9 bases lining up with TRBD2. In germline, CDR1 is DFQATT, CDR2 SNEGSKA (reference sequence). CDR3 length: 16 residues. J gave up 3 bases and V 2 bases, and 8 bases lay outside the gene matches. The CDR3 region has the DNA TGCAGTGCTAGACACCGACTAGCGGAGAACTACAATGAGCAGTTCTTC. Translating gives CSARHRLAENYNEQFF.

This clonotype was seen only a few times. The chain is built from TRBV6-2 or TRBV6-3 and TRBJ2-4, with D perhaps given as TRBD1 or TRBD2 (5 bases each). The ends were cut back, 8 bases at V and 6 bases at J, with 14 bases in the middle. CDR3 size: 13 residues. Germline loops: CDR1 MNHEY, CDR2 SVGEGT. CDR3 nucleotides: TGTGCCAGCCGGGCCGAGGGGAGAAACATTCAGTACTTC. It codes for CASRAEGRNIQYF.

In its sample, this clonotype was seen a few times. The chain links TRBV7-2 to TRBJ2-4; D remains ambiguous. V shed 5 bases and J shed 0 bases, with 11 bases lying between them. This CDR3 is built from 15 residues. The germline V gene encodes CDR1 SGHTA and CDR2 FQGNSA. The CDR3 DNA reads TGTGCCAGCAGCGAGGAAAGGCTAGCCAAAAACATTCAGTACTTC. It encodes CASSEERLAKNIQYF. Combining the CDR3 with reference TRBV7-2 and TRBJ2-4 gives the whole variable domain GAGVSQSPSNKVTEKGKDVELRCDPISGHTALYWYRQSLGQGLEFLIYFQGNSAPDKSGLPSDRFSAERTGGSVSTLTIQRTQQEDSAVYLCASSEERLAKNIQYFGAGTRLSVL.

The table lists this clonotype with many counts. The V gene is TRBV20-1, the J gene TRBJ1-6, with a possible D match to TRBD1 (5 bases). The V gene lost 4 bases and the J gene lost 7 bases, with 14 bases spanning the gap. This CDR3 is 14 amino acids long. The germline gives CDR1 DFQATT, CDR2 SNEGSKA (reference sequence). Written as DNA, the CDR3 is TGCAGTGCTATGGGGGGGGGTTGGAATTCACCCCTCCACTTT. Its translation is CSAMGGGWNSPLHF.

This clonotype has only a few counts. J is TRBJ2-5 and V is TRBV5-1; TRBD2 agrees at 8 bases. The CDR3 has 16 amino acids. CDR1 and CDR2 from the germline V gene are SGHRS and YFSETQ. V was pared by 2 bases and J by 2 bases, with 8 bases of the junction left unmatched. CDR3 sequence: CASSFQGSGRQETQYF. CDR3 coding DNA: TGCGCCAGCAGCTTTCAGGGCAGCGGGAGACAAGAGACCCAGTACTTC. Full variable domain (remainder filled in from reference TRBV5-1 and TRBJ2-5): KAGVTQTPRYLIKTRGQQVTLSCSPISGHRSVSWYQQTPGQGLQFLFEYFSETQRNKGNFPGRFSGRQFSNSRSEMNVSTLELGDSALYLCASSFQGSGRQETQYFGPGTRLLVL.

J is TRBJ1-1 and V is TRBV2, with a possible D match to TRBD1 (6 bases). Trimming took 7 bases from V and 1 from J, leaving 10 bases between them. Germline V gene sequence: CDR1 SNHLY, CDR2 FYNNEI. The CDR3 runs 13 residues. CDR3 in amino acids: CASTGQTNTEAFF. The CDR3 DNA follows: TGTGCCAGCACCGGACAGACGAACACTGAAGCTTTCTTT.

This clonotype appeared a few times. The chain combines TRBV20-1 with TRBJ2-1; D is possibly TRBD2 (5 bases). Germline V gene sequence: CDR1 DFQATT, CDR2 SNEGSKA (reference sequence). The CDR3 is 12 residues long. Trimming left V 3 bases short and J 7 bases short, with 10 bases between. CDR3 amino acids: CSASTSWNEQFF. CDR3 coding DNA: TGCAGTGCTAGTACTAGTTGGAATGAGCAGTTCTTC.